This T cell receptor beta chain was captured by sequencing in a study of T cell changes during pregnancy in multiple sclerosis (dated 2019 in TCRdb). About the study as a whole: In women with multiple sclerosis, the researchers looked at how the T cell repertoire shifted as pregnancy progressed.

The germline V gene encodes CDR1 MRHNA and CDR2 SNTAGT. Between the V and J ends, shortened by 0 bases and 7 bases respectively, the junction contains 15 bases. The CDR3 starts with the cysteine, ends with the phenylalanine, and has 15 residues. Only the CDR3 DNA stays, 45 bases, in frame from base 1. The library relied on the immunoSEQ multiplex PCR assay. What TCRdb holds here is the immuneACCESS table cut down to in-frame rearrangements. Part of the clones is not present; checked against another copy, under half of the missing clones reflect an unresolved V gene, and the others are unexplained. In this sample the table shows tens of thousands of clones, approximately 92% of which occur a single time. In total, the top ten clones hold around 2% of the sample. On this clone itself: The antigen this receptor binds is unknown. No much larger clonotype is one base removed from it; base qualities were not supplied.

Recombination linked TRBV6-4 to TRBJ1-2; the D gene is possibly TRBD1, with 6 bases matching. This material consisted of peripheral blood, taken in the second trimester of pregnancy. The receptor was derived from a female donor with multiple sclerosis, enrolled in a pregnancy study. The bases read TGTGCCAGCAGTGACTCAGCGGGGGGGCTATCTGGCTACACCTTC. This encodes CASSDSAGGLSGYTF.